This T cell receptor beta chain was documented in a study of cytomegalovirus exposure and HLA in healthy donors. Use of 60 Vbeta and 13 Jbeta primers characterized the PCR. Per the study methods: There were around 78 million unique TCR beta chains by a later count, and approximately 10 million of them were shared. Generated by immunoSEQ multiplex PCR, the TCRdb table keeps only in-frame clones and is missing some. From that table come the V and J calls and clone size; the DNA was used to work out D and trimming. The sample lists about 190,000 clones, around 82% occurring once. This CDR3 has 14 residues. Trimming cost V 8 bases and J 7 bases; bases outside gene matches: 13. Germline assignment: CDR1 MNHEY and CDR2 SMNVEV (reference sequence).

Sequencing was performed on PBMCs. This clonotype was sampled from a man aged 35 to 55 in good health and CMV-seropositive. This chain connects TRBV27 to TRBJ2-7; 8 nucleotides align to TRBD1. This chain's CDR3 is CASPTDRGLKEQYF. In nucleotides, the CDR3 is TGTGCCAGCCCTACTGACAGGGGTCTGAAGGAGCAGTACTTC.